Listed below are T cell receptor beta chains from one sample, sequenced in a study of Graves' ophthalmopathy and Graves' hyperthyroidism. TCRdb re-derived calls from the multiplex PCR reads in MiXCR, one entry per CDR3 protein. The sample carries around 340,000 distinct CDR3 sequences, about a sixth recorded once. The sequencing sample was made of peripheral blood. The source of these receptors is an adult man with Graves' ophthalmopathy. Each CDR3 is given without its conserved first and last residue. Fields, in order: J gene, V gene, CDR3 protein.

j_call: TRBJ2-2
v_call: TRBV4-1
cdr3_aa: ASSYRWGSNTGELF

j_call: TRBJ2-7
v_call: TRBV7-2
cdr3_aa: ASSWDNAYEQY

j_call: TRBJ1-2
v_call: TRBV19
cdr3_aa: ASSTTSQGYGYT

j_call: TRBJ1-5
v_call: TRBV9
cdr3_aa: ASSEGPNSNQPQH

j_call: TRBJ2-7
v_call: TRBV29-1
cdr3_aa: SARGRSIYEQY

j_call: TRBJ2-7
v_call: TRBV13
cdr3_aa: ASSLSGHSSYEQY

j_call: TRBJ2-2
v_call: TRBV10-3
cdr3_aa: AISVGGSNTGELF

j_call: TRBJ1-2
v_call: TRBV28
cdr3_aa: ASSSTIYGYT

j_call: TRBJ2-5
v_call: TRBV11-2
cdr3_aa: ASSHAGGQETQY

j_call: TRBJ1-1
v_call: TRBV11-2
cdr3_aa: ASSPLFTGPLMNTEAF

j_call: TRBJ2-2
v_call: TRBV27
cdr3_aa: ASSPTGTSGKLTGELF

j_call: TRBJ1-5
v_call: TRBV5-5
cdr3_aa: ASSQVGANQPQH

j_call: TRBJ2-7
v_call: TRBV7-2
cdr3_aa: ASSLASGGAREQY

j_call: TRBJ2-7
v_call: TRBV6-5
cdr3_aa: ASSYSQSERVQY

j_call: TRBJ2-2
v_call: TRBV6-1
cdr3_aa: ASSAGDSLPGELF